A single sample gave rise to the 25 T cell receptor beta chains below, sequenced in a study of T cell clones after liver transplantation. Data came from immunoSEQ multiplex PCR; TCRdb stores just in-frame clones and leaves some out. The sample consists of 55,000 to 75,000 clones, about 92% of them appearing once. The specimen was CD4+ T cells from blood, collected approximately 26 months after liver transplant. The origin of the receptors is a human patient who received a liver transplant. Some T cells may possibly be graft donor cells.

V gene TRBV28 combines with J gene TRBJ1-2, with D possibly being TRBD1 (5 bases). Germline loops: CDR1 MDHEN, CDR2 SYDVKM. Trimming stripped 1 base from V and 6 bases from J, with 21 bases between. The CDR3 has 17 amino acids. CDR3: CASSLSEFSAQAHGYTF. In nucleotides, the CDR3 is TGTGCCAGCAGTTTATCCGAGTTTTCCGCACAGGCCCATGGCTACACCTTC.

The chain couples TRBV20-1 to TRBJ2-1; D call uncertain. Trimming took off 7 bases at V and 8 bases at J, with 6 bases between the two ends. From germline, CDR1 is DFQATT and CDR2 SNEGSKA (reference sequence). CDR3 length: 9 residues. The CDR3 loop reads CSVGYEQFF. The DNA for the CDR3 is TGCAGTGTCGGGTATGAGCAGTTCTTC.

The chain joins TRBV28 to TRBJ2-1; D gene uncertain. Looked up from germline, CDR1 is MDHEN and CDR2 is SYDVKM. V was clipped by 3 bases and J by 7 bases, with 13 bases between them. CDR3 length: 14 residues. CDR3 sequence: CASSFPQAANEQFF. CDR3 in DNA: TGTGCCAGCAGTTTCCCGCAGGCGGCAAATGAGCAGTTCTTC.

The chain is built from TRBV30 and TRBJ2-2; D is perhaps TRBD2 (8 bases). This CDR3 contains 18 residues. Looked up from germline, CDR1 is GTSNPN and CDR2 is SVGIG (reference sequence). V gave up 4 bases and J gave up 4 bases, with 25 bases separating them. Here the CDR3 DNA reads TGTGCCTGGATCGACAGGGTAGCGGGAAAACGAGGCACCGGGGAGCTGTTTTTT. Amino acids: CAWIDRVAGKRGTGELFF. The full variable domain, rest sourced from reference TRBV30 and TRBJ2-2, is SQTIHQWPATLVQPVGSPLSLECTVEGTSNPNLYWYRQAAGRGLQLLFYSVGIGQISSEVPQNLSASRPQDRQFILSSKKLLLSDSGFYLCAWIDRVAGKRGTGELFFGEGSRLTVL.

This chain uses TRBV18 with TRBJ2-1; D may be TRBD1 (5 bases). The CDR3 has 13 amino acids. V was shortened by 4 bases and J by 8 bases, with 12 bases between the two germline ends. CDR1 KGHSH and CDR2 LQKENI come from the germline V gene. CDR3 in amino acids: CASSLRQSDEQFF. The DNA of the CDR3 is TGTGCCAGCTCACTTCGACAGTCCGATGAGCAGTTCTTC.

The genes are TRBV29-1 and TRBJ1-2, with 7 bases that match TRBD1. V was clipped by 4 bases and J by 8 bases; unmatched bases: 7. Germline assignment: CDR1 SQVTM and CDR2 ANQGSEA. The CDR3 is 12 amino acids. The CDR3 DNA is TGCAGCGTTGTAAGGGGGCAGAGCGGCTACACCTTC. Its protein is CSVVRGQSGYTF.

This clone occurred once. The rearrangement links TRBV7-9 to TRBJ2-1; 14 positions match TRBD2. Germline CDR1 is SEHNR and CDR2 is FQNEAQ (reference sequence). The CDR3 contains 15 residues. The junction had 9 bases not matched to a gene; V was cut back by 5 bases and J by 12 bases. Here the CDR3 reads CASSPGTSGSGGQFF. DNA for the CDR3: TGTGCCAGCAGCCCTGGGACTAGCGGGAGCGGAGGGCAGTTCTTC.

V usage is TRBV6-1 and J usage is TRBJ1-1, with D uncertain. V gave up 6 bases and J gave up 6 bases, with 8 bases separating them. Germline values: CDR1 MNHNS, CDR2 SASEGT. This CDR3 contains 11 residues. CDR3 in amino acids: CASRRWAEAFF. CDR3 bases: TGTGCCAGCAGGAGGTGGGCTGAAGCTTTCTTT.

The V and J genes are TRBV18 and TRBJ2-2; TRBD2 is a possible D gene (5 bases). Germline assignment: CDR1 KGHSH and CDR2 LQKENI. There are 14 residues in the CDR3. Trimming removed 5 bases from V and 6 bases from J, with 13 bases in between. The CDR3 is CASSTLDGAGELFF. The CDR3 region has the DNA TGTGCCAGCTCAACCTTGGACGGGGCCGGGGAGCTGTTTTTT.

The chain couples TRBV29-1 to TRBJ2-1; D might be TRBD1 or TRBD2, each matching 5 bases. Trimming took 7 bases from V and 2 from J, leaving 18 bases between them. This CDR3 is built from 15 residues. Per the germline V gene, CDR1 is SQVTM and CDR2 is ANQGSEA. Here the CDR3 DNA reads TGCAGCGCCAACGAGCGGACACCTCCCTACAATGAGCAGTTCTTC. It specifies CSANERTPPYNEQFF.

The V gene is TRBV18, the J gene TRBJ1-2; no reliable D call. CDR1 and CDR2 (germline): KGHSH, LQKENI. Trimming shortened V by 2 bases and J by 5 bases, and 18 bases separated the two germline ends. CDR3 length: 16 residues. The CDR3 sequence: CASSPWAQESGYGYTF. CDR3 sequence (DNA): TGTGCCAGCTCACCATGGGCCCAGGAAAGTGGATATGGCTACACCTTC.

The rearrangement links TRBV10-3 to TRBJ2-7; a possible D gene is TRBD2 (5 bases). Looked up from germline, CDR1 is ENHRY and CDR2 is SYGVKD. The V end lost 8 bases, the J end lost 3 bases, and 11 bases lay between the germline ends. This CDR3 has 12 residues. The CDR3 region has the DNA TGTGCCATCGCCGGACTTAACTACGAGCAGTACTTC. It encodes CAIAGLNYEQYF.

For the CDR3, the DNA is TGCAGCGTTGAAAATCGCAGGGACACTGAAGCTTTCTTT. The encoded protein is CSVENRRDTEAFF. This sequence joins TRBV29-1 and TRBJ1-1; tentative D call: TRBD1 (5 bases). Trimming took off 2 bases at V and 3 bases at J, with 10 bases between the two ends. Germline V gives CDR1 SQVTM, CDR2 ANQGSEA. The CDR3 spans 13 residues.

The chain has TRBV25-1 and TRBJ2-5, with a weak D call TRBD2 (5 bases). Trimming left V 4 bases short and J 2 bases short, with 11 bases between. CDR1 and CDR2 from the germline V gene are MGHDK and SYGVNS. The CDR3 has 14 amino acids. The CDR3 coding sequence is TGTGCCAGCAGTGTTGGGAGTTCACAAGAGACCCAGTACTTC. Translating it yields CASSVGSSQETQYF.

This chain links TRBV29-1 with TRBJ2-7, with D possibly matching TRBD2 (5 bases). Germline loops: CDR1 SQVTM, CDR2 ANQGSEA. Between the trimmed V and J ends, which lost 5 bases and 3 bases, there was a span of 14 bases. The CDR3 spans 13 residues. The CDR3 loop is CSVRGRSSYEQYF. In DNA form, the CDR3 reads TGCAGCGTTCGTGGGAGAAGCAGCTACGAGCAGTACTTC.

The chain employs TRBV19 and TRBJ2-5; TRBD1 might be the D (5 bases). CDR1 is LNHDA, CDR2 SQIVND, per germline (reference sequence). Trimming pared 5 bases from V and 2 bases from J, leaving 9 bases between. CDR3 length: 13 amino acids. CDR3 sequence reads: CASSRNRQETQYF. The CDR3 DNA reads TGTGCCAGTAGTCGCAACAGGCAAGAGACCCAGTACTTC. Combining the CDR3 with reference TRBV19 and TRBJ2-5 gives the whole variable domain DGGITQSPKYLFRKEGQNVTLSCEQNLNHDAMYWYRQDPGQGLRLIYYSQIVNDFQKGDIAEGYSVSREKKESFPLTVTSAQKNPTAFYLCASSRNRQETQYFGPGTRLLVL.

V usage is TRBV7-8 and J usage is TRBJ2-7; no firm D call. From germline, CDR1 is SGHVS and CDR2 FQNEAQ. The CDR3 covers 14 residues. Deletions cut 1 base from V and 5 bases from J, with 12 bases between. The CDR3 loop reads CASSLVPKLNEQYF. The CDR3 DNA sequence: TGTGCCAGCAGCTTAGTTCCGAAACTGAACGAGCAGTACTTC. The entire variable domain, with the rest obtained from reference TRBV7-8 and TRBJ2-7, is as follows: GAGVSQSPRYKVAKRGQDVALRCDPISGHVSLFWYQQALGQGPEFLTYFQNEAQLDKSGLPSDRFFAERPEGSVSTLKIQRTQQEDSAVYLCASSLVPKLNEQYFGPGTRLTVT.

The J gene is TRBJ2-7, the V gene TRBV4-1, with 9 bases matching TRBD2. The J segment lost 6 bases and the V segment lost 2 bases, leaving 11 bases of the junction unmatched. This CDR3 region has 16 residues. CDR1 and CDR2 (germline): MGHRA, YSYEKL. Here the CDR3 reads CASSQSSGRGGGEQYF. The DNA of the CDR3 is TGCGCCAGCAGCCAAAGTAGCGGGAGAGGGGGGGGCGAGCAGTACTTC.

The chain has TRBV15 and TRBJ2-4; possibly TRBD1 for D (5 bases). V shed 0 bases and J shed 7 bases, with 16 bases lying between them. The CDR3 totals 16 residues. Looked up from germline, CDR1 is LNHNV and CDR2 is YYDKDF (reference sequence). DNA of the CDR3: TGTGCCACCAGCAGAGATCCCATGGTAAAGGGGAACATTCAGTACTTC. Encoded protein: CATSRDPMVKGNIQYF.

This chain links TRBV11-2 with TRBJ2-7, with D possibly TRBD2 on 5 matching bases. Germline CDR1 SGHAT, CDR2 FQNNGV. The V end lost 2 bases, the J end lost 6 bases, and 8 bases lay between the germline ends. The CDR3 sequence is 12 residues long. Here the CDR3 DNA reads TGTGCCAGCAGCTTATTACGGGGCGAGCAGTACTTC. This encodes CASSLLRGEQYF.

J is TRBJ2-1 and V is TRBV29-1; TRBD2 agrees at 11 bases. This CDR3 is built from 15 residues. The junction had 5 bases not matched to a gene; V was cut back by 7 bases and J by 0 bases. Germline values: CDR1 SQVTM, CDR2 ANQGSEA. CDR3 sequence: CSAQTSGASYNEQFF. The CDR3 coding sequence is TGCAGCGCCCAGACTAGCGGGGCCTCCTACAATGAGCAGTTCTTC.

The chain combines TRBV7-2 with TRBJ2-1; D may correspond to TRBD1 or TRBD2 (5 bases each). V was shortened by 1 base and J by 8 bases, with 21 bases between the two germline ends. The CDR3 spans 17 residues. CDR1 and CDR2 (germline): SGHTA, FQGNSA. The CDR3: CASSLGVGVPKSYEQFF. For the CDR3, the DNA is TGTGCCAGCAGCTTAGGGGTGGGGGTCCCAAAATCATATGAGCAGTTCTTC.

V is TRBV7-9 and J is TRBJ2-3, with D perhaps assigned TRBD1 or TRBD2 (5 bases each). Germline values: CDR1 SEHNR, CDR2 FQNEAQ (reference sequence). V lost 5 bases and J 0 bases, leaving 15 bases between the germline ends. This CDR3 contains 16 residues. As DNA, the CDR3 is TGTGCCAGCAGCCGAAGTGGGACGAGAAGCACAGATACGCAGTATTTT. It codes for CASSRSGTRSTDTQYF.

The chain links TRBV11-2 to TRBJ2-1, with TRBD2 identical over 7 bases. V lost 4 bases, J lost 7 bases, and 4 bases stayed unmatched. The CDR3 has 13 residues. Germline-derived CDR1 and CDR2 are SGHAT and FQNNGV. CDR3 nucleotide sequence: TGTGCCAGCAGCTCTCCGGGGGGTAATGAGCAGTTCTTC. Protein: CASSSPGGNEQFF.

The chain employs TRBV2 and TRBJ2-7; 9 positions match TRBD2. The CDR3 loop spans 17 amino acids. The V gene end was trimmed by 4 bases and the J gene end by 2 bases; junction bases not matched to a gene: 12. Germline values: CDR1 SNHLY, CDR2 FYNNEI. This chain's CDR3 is CASSARRGGGRAYEQYF. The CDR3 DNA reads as TGTGCCAGCAGTGCCCGCCGGGGTGGCGGGAGGGCCTACGAGCAGTACTTC.